The source of this T cell receptor beta chain is a study of shared clonotypes between healthy human individuals. Some clones are missing from TCRdb's copy, which holds only in-frame ones; the method was immunoSEQ multiplex PCR. The table lists 400,000 to 500,000 clones, 76% of them singletons. The source material was PBMCs. This clonotype originated in a woman between 40 and 55 years old in good health. Some clones in this sample may be carry-over from other donors' samples.

The CDR3 region is CASSQANMGLVVGETQYF. The CDR3 nucleotides read TGCGCCAGCAGCCAAGCCAACATGGGACTAGTCGTCGGAGAGACCCAGTACTTC. The chain has TRBV4-1 and TRBJ2-5, with 8 bases aligning to TRBD2. Germline V CDR1 and CDR2: MGHRA, YSYEKL. CDR3 length: 18 amino acids. V shed 1 base and J 4 bases; nucleotides not matched to a gene: 14.